Listed below are T cell receptor beta chains from one sample, sequenced in a study of blood T cell repertoires in COVID-19. Sequenced by immunoSEQ multiplex PCR; TCRdb stores in-frame clones only, minus some. The sample carries about 340,000 clones, approximately 82% recorded once. Sequenced material: peripheral blood. Source of these receptors: a man aged 30-40 years with active or convalescent COVID-19. Both conserved end residues are part of each CDR3. The D gene is left open where the match is weak. Rows may omit the clone size; those that give it use once, few, many or a size class.

V gene	D gene	clone size	J gene	CDR3 DNA	CDR3 protein
TRBV5-1	TRBD1	-	TRBJ2-3	TGCGCCAGCACCCACGACGACAGGGGAGGCACAGATACGCAGTATTTT	CASTHDDRGGTDTQYF
TRBV13	TRBD1	-	TRBJ1-5	TGTGCCAGCAGCCCCTGGGACAGGTTTCATCCTAGCAATCAGCCCCAGCATTTT	CASSPWDRFHPSNQPQHF
TRBV5-8	TRBD1	-	TRBJ2-3	TGTGCCAGCAGCCCGGGACAGTTCACAGATACGCAGTATTTT	CASSPGQFTDTQYF
TRBV4-3	-	-	TRBJ1-2	TGCGCCAGCAGCCTGCGACTTGACCGGTCCTATGGCTACACCTTC	CASSLRLDRSYGYTF
TRBV9	-	once	TRBJ1-1	TGTGCCAGCAGCCCCTCGTTGGGCATGAACACTGAAGCTTTCTTT	CASSPSLGMNTEAFF
TRBV2	-	-	TRBJ1-1	TGTGCCAGCAAGGAGGGAGGAGGGAACACTGAAGCTTTCTTT	CASKEGGGNTEAFF
TRBV3-1/TRBV3-2	-	-	TRBJ1-2	TGTGCCAGCAGCCAAGTCGGGGGTTCCTATGGCTACACCTTC	CASSQVGGSYGYTF
TRBV6-5	TRBD1	-	TRBJ2-7	TGTGCCAGCAGCCTGACAGGGCCCCAGGAGCAGTACTTC	CASSLTGPQEQYF
TRBV4-2	TRBD2	-	TRBJ2-1	TGTGCCAGCAGCCAAGCAGAGCGGGGGGGCTCCTACAATGAGCAGTTCTTC	CASSQAERGGSYNEQFF
TRBV19	TRBD1	-	TRBJ1-2	TGTGCCAGTAACTCGTGGGGACAGGGCGACAGTGGCTACACCTTC	CASNSWGQGDSGYTF
TRBV20-1	TRBD2	-	TRBJ2-2	TGCAGTGCTAGTTTGCTAGCGGGGGGTAGGGCCGGGGAGCTGTTTTTT	CSASLLAGGRAGELFF
TRBV4-2	TRBD2	-	TRBJ2-1	TGTGCCAGCAGCCGAGGATCGGGAGCGGGAGGGGATAATGAGCAGTTCTTC	CASSRGSGAGGDNEQFF
TRBV10-3	-	-	TRBJ1-1	TGTGCCATCAGTGAGACAACTGAAGCTTTCTTT	CAISETTEAFF
TRBV5-8	-	-	TRBJ2-7	TGTGCCAGCAGCTTCAGGGCCTACGAGCAGTACTTC	CASSFRAYEQYF
TRBV19	TRBD2	once	TRBJ2-2	TGTGCCAGTAGTGTCGGACTAGCGGGAGAGCGGGAGCTGTTTTTT	CASSVGLAGERELFF
TRBV3-1/TRBV3-2	-	once	TRBJ2-7	TGTGCCAGCAGCTCAGGAGGGACTTTCATGAGGGAGCAGTACTTC	CASSSGGTFMREQYF
TRBV5-5	TRBD1	-	TRBJ2-2	TGTGCCAGCAGCTTGCGCCTGACAGGGATAGGCGGGGAGCTGTTTTTT	CASSLRLTGIGGELFF
TRBV7-2	-	many	TRBJ2-1	TGTGCCAGCGCCTCTAGCACTGGCAATGAGCAGTTCTTC	CASASSTGNEQFF
TRBV24-1	-	-	TRBJ1-4	TGTGCCACCAGTGATGGGAGGTTTGGCGAAAAACTGTTTTTT	CATSDGRFGEKLFF
TRBV5-1	-	once	TRBJ1-1	TGCGCCAGCAGCTTGGAGGCGGTGAACACTGAAGCTTTCTTT	CASSLEAVNTEAFF
TRBV6-6	-	-	TRBJ2-1	TGTGCCAGCAGTTACCCCGGGACAAAATACAATGAGCAGTTCTTC	CASSYPGTKYNEQFF
TRBV6-5	-	few	TRBJ1-4	TGTGCCAGCAGTTACTCATCCGCTGGGTTCGGGGAAAAACTGTTTTTT	CASSYSSAGFGEKLFF
TRBV5-6	-	-	TRBJ1-1	TGTGCCAGCACAAGACTCCCCCCATGGTCGGCTGAAGCTTTCTTT	CASTRLPPWSAEAFF
TRBV7-2	TRBD1	-	TRBJ2-3	TGTGCCAGCAGCCCCACAGGGGAGTTCGCAGATACGCAGTATTTT	CASSPTGEFADTQYF
TRBV7-9	-	once	TRBJ2-7	TGTGCCAGCAGCTTCGCCGACGGGTTCTACGAGCAGTACTTC	CASSFADGFYEQYF
TRBV30	-	few	TRBJ1-6	TGTGCCTGGACTCTCCCGGACAGTGTTGGATCACCCCTCCACTTT	CAWTLPDSVGSPLHF
TRBV4-1	-	-	TRBJ1-1	TGCGCCAGCAGCCCGGTAGGGAGGAGCACTGAAGCTTTCTTT	CASSPVGRSTEAFF
TRBV12-3/TRBV12-4	TRBD1	-	TRBJ1-2	TGTGCCAGCAGTGTCGGGACAGGGGATGGCTACACCTTC	CASSVGTGDGYTF
TRBV7-2	-	-	TRBJ1-3	TGTGCCAGCAGCTTTGAGGGATCCTTCTCTGGAAACACCATATATTTT	CASSFEGSFSGNTIYF
TRBV3-1/TRBV3-2	-	-	TRBJ2-6	TGTGCCAGCAGCCAAGCCTCCGGGACTTCCCGCTCTGGGGCCAACGTCCTGACTTTC	CASSQASGTSRSGANVLTF
TRBV28	-	-	TRBJ2-3	TGTGCCAGCCGTTTGGGGGCTAGCACAGATACGCAGTATTTT	CASRLGASTDTQYF
TRBV7-2	TRBD1	-	TRBJ2-7	TGTGCCAGCACCAAAGGGGGCAGGGGGCTCCACGAGCAGTACTTC	CASTKGGRGLHEQYF
TRBV3-1/TRBV3-2	-	-	TRBJ2-7	TGTGCCAGCAGTGACAGGAGCGAGCAGTACTTC	CASSDRSEQYF
TRBV7-8	-	-	TRBJ2-7	TGTGCCAGCAGCTTTCGTCTTAGGGGAATCTACGAGCAGTACTTC	CASSFRLRGIYEQYF
TRBV4-1	-	once	TRBJ2-7	TGCGCCAGCAGCCAAGATTTCGCAACCGGTTACGAGCAGTACTTC	CASSQDFATGYEQYF
TRBV19	TRBD1	-	TRBJ1-2	TGTGCCAGTAGCCAGGGGGGCTATGGCTACACCTTC	CASSQGGYGYTF
TRBV27	TRBD1	-	TRBJ1-5	TGTGCCAGCTGCCAGGGGGGAAGGGAGCCCCAGCATTTT	CASCQGGREPQHF
TRBV9	-	few	TRBJ1-2	TGTGCCAGCAGCGTAGATGGCTTCGGGAACTATGGCTACACCTTC	CASSVDGFGNYGYTF